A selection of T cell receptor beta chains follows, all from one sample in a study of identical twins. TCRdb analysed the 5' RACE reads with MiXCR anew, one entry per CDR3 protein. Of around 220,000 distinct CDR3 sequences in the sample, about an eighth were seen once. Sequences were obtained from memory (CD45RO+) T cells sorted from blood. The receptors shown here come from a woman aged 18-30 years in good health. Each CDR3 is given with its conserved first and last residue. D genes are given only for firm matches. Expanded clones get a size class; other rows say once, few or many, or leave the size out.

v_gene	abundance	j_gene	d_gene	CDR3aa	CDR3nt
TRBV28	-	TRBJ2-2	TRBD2	CASSSPASGRAEELFF	TGTGCCAGCAGTTCCCCGGCTAGCGGGAGGGCCGAGGAGCTGTTTTTT
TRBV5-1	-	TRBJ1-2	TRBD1	CASRERTGGNYGYTF	TGCGCCAGCCGGGAGCGGACAGGAGGGAACTATGGCTACACCTTC
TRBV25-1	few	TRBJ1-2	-	CASSGGGGGSHTF	TGTGCCAGCAGTGGAGGAGGCGGTGGGTCTCACACCTTC
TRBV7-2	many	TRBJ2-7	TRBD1	CASSLVTGGNYEQYF	TGTGCCAGCAGCTTAGTGACAGGGGGGAACTACGAGCAGTACTTC
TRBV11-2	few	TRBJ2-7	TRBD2	CASSSSAGPSYEQYF	TGTGCCAGCAGCTCCTCAGCGGGACCCTCCTACGAGCAGTACTTC
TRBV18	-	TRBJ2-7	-	CASSPPMGGEQYF	TGTGCCAGCTCACCACCTATGGGGGGCGAGCAGTACTTC
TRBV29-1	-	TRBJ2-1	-	CSASSGNEQFF	TGCAGCGCCAGTTCGGGAAATGAGCAGTTCTTC
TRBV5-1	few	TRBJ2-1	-	CASSLDSEQFF	TGCGCCAGCAGCTTGGATTCTGAGCAGTTCTTC
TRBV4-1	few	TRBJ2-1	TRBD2	CASSGARGGGRNEQFF	TGCGCCAGCAGCGGGGCTCGTGGCGGGGGAAGGAATGAGCAGTTCTTC
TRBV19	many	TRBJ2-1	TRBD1	CASSDPTGRYNEQFF	TGTGCCAGTAGTGACCCGACAGGGCGATACAATGAGCAGTTCTTC
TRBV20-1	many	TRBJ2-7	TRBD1	CSAEDRDRYEQYF	TGCAGTGCCGAAGACAGGGACAGATACGAGCAGTACTTC